These 29 T cell receptor beta chains were sequenced from one sample in a study of T cell clonality in common variable immunodeficiency. Produced via immunoSEQ multiplex PCR; TCRdb's table is partial and in-frame only. The data show tens of thousands of clones, none appearing only once, with about 13% held by the ten largest. The source material was peripheral blood mononuclear cells. The receptors were gathered from a person between 18 and 75 years old in good health.

This clone occurred a few times. The read halts 3 residues ahead of the CDR3 end, with the missing end drawn from the germline J gene. J is TRBJ1-2 and V is TRBV7-8; maybe TRBD1 (6 bases). Germline CDR1 SGHVS, CDR2 FQNEAQ. The CDR3 contains 13 residues. Trimming stripped 5 bases from V and 3 bases from J, with 10 bases between. CDR3 in amino acids: CASSTGLYYGYTF. CDR3 bases read: TGTGCCAGCAGCACAGGGCTGTACTATGGC. The whole variable domain, remainder taken from reference TRBV7-8 and TRBJ1-2, is GAGVSQSPRYKVAKRGQDVALRCDPISGHVSLFWYQQALGQGPEFLTYFQNEAQLDKSGLPSDRFFAERPEGSVSTLKIQRTQQEDSAVYLCASSTGLYYGYTFGSGTRLTVV.

The part of the CDR3 DNA that was read is TGTGCCAGCAGCCGGACAGGGGGCGAAAAGACC. As protein: CASSRTGGEKT. The entire CDR3 protein is CASSRTGGEKTQYF. This chain uses TRBV7-9 with TRBJ2-5; 11 bases agree with TRBD1. The read halts 3 residues ahead of the CDR3 end, with the missing end drawn from the germline J gene. The CDR3 sequence is 14 residues long. Looked up from germline, CDR1 is SEHNR and CDR2 is FQNEAQ (reference sequence). Trimming at V came to 5 bases and at J to 6 bases, leaving 5 bases not matched to a gene.

This clone occurred many times. The read gets to within 3 residues of the CDR3 end, and the germline J gene fills in the rest. The V and J genes are TRBV7-6 and TRBJ1-3, with D unclear. CDR1 and CDR2 from the germline V gene are SGHVS and FNYEAQ. The CDR3 totals 13 residues. The V end lost 4 bases, the J end lost 4 bases, and 8 bases lay between the germline ends. CDR3 amino acids: CASSSNSGNTIYF. The DNA read from the CDR3 is TGTGCCAGCAGCTCCAACAGCGGAAACACC. Full variable domain (missing parts from reference TRBV7-6 and TRBJ1-3): GAGVSQSPRYKVTKRGQDVALRCDPISGHVSLYWYRQALGQGPEFLTYFNYEAQQDKSGLPNDRFSAERPEGSISTLTIQRTEQRDSAMYRCASSSNSGNTIYFGEGSWLTVV.

This clone was recorded at least ten times. The observed sequence ends 3 residues before the CDR3 terminus, with the missing tail filled in from the germline J gene. The chain recombines TRBV20-1 with TRBJ2-1; unclear D gene. The length of the CDR3 is 14 residues. CDR1 DFQATT and CDR2 SNEGSKA come from the germline V gene (reference sequence). V dropped 2 bases and J dropped 5 bases, with 13 bases sitting between them. CDR3 DNA, as far as it was read: TGCAGTGCTAGAAAGGGCAGGTTTGACAATGAG. This codes for CSARKGRFDNE. The entire CDR3 sequence reads CSARKGRFDNEQFF.

Comment on this clone: The CDR3 end falls 3 residues outside the read, so it is completed with the germline J gene. The chain has TRBV23-1 and TRBJ1-5; 7 bases are a match to TRBD1. TRBV23-1 is identified as an open reading frame with a role that is uncertain. The CDR3 spans 16 residues. The J segment lost 3 bases and the V segment lost 8 bases, leaving 13 bases of the junction unmatched. The CDR3 bases that were read are TGCGCCAGCGCAGGGGGTTGGGGAAAGCCCAATCAGCCC. Translated, it gives CASAGGWGKPNQP. The complete CDR3 reads CASAGGWGKPNQPQHF.

This clone was counted many times. The CDR3 extends 3 residues past the end of the read, so its final part is completed from the germline J gene. J is TRBJ1-5 and V is TRBV5-6; tentatively, D is TRBD1 (5 bases). CDR1 is SGHDT and CDR2 is YYEEEE in the germline V gene. The CDR3 is 14 amino acids. Trimming stripped 5 bases from V and 4 bases from J, with 13 bases between. The CDR3 DNA, read in part, is TGTGCCAGCAGTCTCTCGGGGGAGAATCAGCCC. This sequence encodes CASSLSGENQP. The full CDR3 reads CASSLSGENQPQHF.

At least ten counts were recorded for this clone. The read finishes 3 residues shy of the CDR3 end, and the germline J gene is used to complete it. This chain joins TRBV7-3 and TRBJ2-3; weak D call: TRBD1 (5 bases). The CDR3 is 14 residues long. Trimming pared 7 bases from V and 1 base from J, leaving 12 bases between. Germline V CDR1 and CDR2: SGHTA, FQGTGA. The CDR3 sequence is CASKRTSGTDTQYF. The sequenced CDR3 bases are TGTGCCAGCAAACGGACATCGGGCACAGATACG.

This clone was picked up many times. The read finishes 3 residues shy of the CDR3 end, and the germline J gene is used to complete it. This chain connects TRBV5-1 to TRBJ2-7, with TRBD1 matching 8 bases. V shed 7 bases, J shed 0 bases, and the junction held 6 bases outside the gene matches. CDR1 and CDR2 (germline): SGHRS, YFSETQ. The CDR3 sequence is 14 residues long. The covered CDR3 bases are TGCGCCAGCCGGACAGGGAGTCCCTCCTACGAG. Protein sequence: CASRTGSPSYE. The entire CDR3 protein is CASRTGSPSYEQYF. Using reference TRBV5-1 and TRBJ2-7 for the parts outside the CDR3, the full variable domain is KAGVTQTPRYLIKTRGQQVTLSCSPISGHRSVSWYQQTPGQGLQFLFEYFSETQRNKGNFPGRFSGRQFSNSRSEMNVSTLELGDSALYLCASRTGSPSYEQYFGPGTRLTVT.

Comments on this clone: The read ends 3 residues shy of where the CDR3 ends; the end is completed using the germline J gene. The chain carries TRBV7-9 and TRBJ2-3, with a tentative D call TRBD1 (6 bases). The CDR3 sequence is 12 residues long. Germline assignment: CDR1 SEHNR and CDR2 FQNEAQ (reference sequence). CDR3 in amino acids: CASSLGGQPQYF. The CDR3 bases that were read are TGTGCCAGCAGCTTAGGAGGACAGCCG.

This clone has ten or more counts. The DNA ends 3 residues before the CDR3 does, and the rest of the CDR3 is filled in from the germline J gene. V is TRBV5-1 and J is TRBJ2-7; 10 bases match TRBD2. V trimming: 0 bases; J trimming: 2 bases; junction bases outside the gene matches: 2. In germline, CDR1 is SGHRS, CDR2 YFSETQ. This CDR3 is 15 amino acids long. CDR3 protein: CASSLAGTSAYEQYF. CDR3 DNA, as far as it was read: TGCGCCAGCAGCTTGGCCGGGACTAGCGCCTACGAG.

Many counts were recorded for this clone. The read stops 3 residues short of the end of the CDR3; the missing end is completed from the germline J gene. The V and J genes are TRBV12-3 or TRBV12-4 and TRBJ2-7; TRBD2 aligns across 8 bases. Unmatched junction bases numbered 7, after V lost 5 bases and J lost 4 bases. The CDR3 runs to 14 residues. CDR3 DNA (partial): TGTGCCAGCAGTCCTCCGGGACTAGGTTACGAG. Amino acids: CASSPPGLGYE. The full-length CDR3 reads as CASSPPGLGYEQYF.

Remarks on this clone: From the germline J gene comes the end of the CDR3, since the read stops 3 residues before it. The rearrangement joins TRBV5-1 to TRBJ2-1; TRBD1 matches at 11 bases. The CDR3 is 15 residues long. The junction had 4 bases not matched to a gene; V was cut back by 0 bases and J by 8 bases. CDR1 is SGHRS, CDR2 YFSETQ, per germline. CDR3 DNA (partial): TGCGCCAGCAGCTTGGTAAGGACAGGGGGCCATGAG. Amino acids: CASSLVRTGGHE. The entire CDR3 protein is CASSLVRTGGHEQFF.

This clone was observed a few times. Sequencing ends 3 residues short of the CDR3 end; the germline J gene provides the rest. This sequence joins TRBV7-9 and TRBJ1-5; no reliable D call. This CDR3 spans 14 amino acids. Trimming cost V 5 bases and J 1 base, with 9 bases left between them. Per the germline V gene, CDR1 is SEHNR and CDR2 is FQNEAQ (reference sequence). The CDR3 reads CASSPTGSNQPQHF. The sequenced CDR3 bases are TGTGCCAGCAGCCCGACGGGGAGCAATCAGCCC.

This clone occurred many times. Coverage ceases 3 residues before the CDR3 finishes, and the germline J gene fills in the end. The J gene is TRBJ2-7, the V gene TRBV2; D uncertain. V was cut by 3 bases and J by 3 bases, with 15 bases left in between. In germline, CDR1 is SNHLY, CDR2 FYNNEI. This CDR3 spans 15 amino acids. CDR3 DNA, as far as it was read: TGTGCCAGCAGTGACCCGATTGATCTAGACTACGAG. It specifies CASSDPIDLDYE. The CDR3 as a whole reads CASSDPIDLDYEQYF.

This clone appeared many times. The read ends 3 residues shy of where the CDR3 ends; the end is completed using the germline J gene. V gene TRBV7-2 combines with J gene TRBJ1-5; no clear D. The CDR3 is made up of 14 amino acids. Germline V gene sequence: CDR1 SGHTA, CDR2 FQGNSA. The ends were cut back, 3 bases at V and 9 bases at J, with 15 bases in the middle. CDR3 residues: CASSFTTNQGPQHF. CDR3 bases read: TGTGCCAGCAGCTTCACTACAAACCAAGGGCCC.

The sample holds many counts of this clone. Read sequence stops 3 residues before the CDR3 end, and the germline J gene provides the missing end. This chain connects TRBV6-2 or TRBV6-3 to TRBJ2-2; weak D call: TRBD1 (6 bases). V was clipped by 6 bases and J by 5 bases, with 19 bases between them. Germline-derived CDR1 and CDR2 are MNHEY and SVGEGT. This CDR3 has 16 residues. The CDR3 bases that were read are TGTGCCAGCAGCTCCCCCTCCGTAGGGGGAACCGGGGAG. Protein product: CASSSPSVGGTGE. The full CDR3 sequence reads CASSSPSVGGTGELFF.

This clone was found a few times. A much larger clone differs by one base, so this may be a read error. The read terminates 3 residues ahead of where the CDR3 ends, so the germline J gene completes it. The sample contains more than one DNA sequence encoding this CDR3. This chain connects TRBV6-2 or TRBV6-3 to TRBJ1-1; TRBD1 agrees at 9 bases. In germline, CDR1 is MNHEY, CDR2 SVGEGT. V lost 2 bases, J lost 5 bases, and 3 bases stayed unmatched. The CDR3 contains 14 residues. The CDR3 region is CASSYRDRDTEAFF. The DNA read from the CDR3 is TGTGCCAGCAGTTACCGGGACAGGGATACTGAA.

About this clone itself: With the read ending 3 residues before the CDR3 end, the germline J gene is used to fill in that end. This chain connects TRBV7-6 to TRBJ1-1, with D tentatively TRBD1 (5 bases). V lost 7 bases and J 1 base, leaving 19 bases between the germline ends. The CDR3 spans 16 residues. Germline lookup yields CDR1 SGHVS and CDR2 FNYEAQ. The CDR3 DNA, read in part, is TGTGCCAGCATCGGTCCAGGGCTAGGGCAGAACACTGAA. Its translation: CASIGPGLGQNTE. The whole CDR3 region reads CASIGPGLGQNTEAFF. Full variable domain (rest looked up from reference TRBV7-6 and TRBJ1-1): GAGVSQSPRYKVTKRGQDVALRCDPISGHVSLYWYRQALGQGPEFLTYFNYEAQQDKSGLPNDRFSAERPEGSISTLTIQRTEQRDSAMYRCASIGPGLGQNTEAFFGQGTRLTVV.

This clone was seen ten or more times. The read gets to within 3 residues of the CDR3 end, and the germline J gene fills in the rest. This chain links TRBV7-8 with TRBJ1-1, with TRBD1 identical over 7 bases. The CDR3 is 16 residues long. The trim removed 4 bases at V and 2 bases at J, leaving 10 bases unmatched. Germline V gene data show CDR1 as SGHVS and CDR2 as FQNEAQ. The CDR3 bases that were read are TGTGCCAGCAGCTACCCGCGACAGGGTTTAAACACTGAA. It specifies CASSYPRQGLNTE. The CDR3 reads in full as CASSYPRQGLNTEAFF.

About this clone: The CDR3 end is not reached by the read, which stops 3 residues before it; the germline J gene fills it in. This chain joins TRBV5-5 and TRBJ2-2; a weak D match, TRBD1 (6 bases). The CDR3 covers 14 residues. Germline values: CDR1 SGHKS, CDR2 YYEKEE (reference sequence). CDR3 sequence reads: CASSLVQGSEKLFF. CDR3 DNA, as far as it was read: TGTGCCAGCAGCTTGGTCCAGGGGAGTGAAAAG.

This clone came up many times. Read data end 3 residues before the CDR3 end; the end is taken from the germline J gene. V and J are TRBV5-1 and TRBJ2-3, with 10 bases that match TRBD2. V shed 2 bases, J shed 2 bases, and the junction held 5 bases outside the gene matches. The CDR3 spans 16 residues. The germline V gene encodes CDR1 SGHRS and CDR2 YFSETQ. Partial CDR3 DNA: TGCGCCAGCAGCTTAAGTAGCGGGGGGAACACAGATACG. Translating it yields CASSLSSGGNTDT. The entire CDR3 sequence reads CASSLSSGGNTDTQYF.

This clone was recorded at least ten times. The CDR3 end lies 3 residues beyond the end of the read and is filled in from the germline J gene. This chain links TRBV7-9 with TRBJ1-1; D gene unclear. CDR3 length: 9 residues. Germline V CDR1 and CDR2: SEHNR, FQNEAQ (reference sequence). The DNA read from the CDR3 is TGTGCCAGCAGCTCATTC. It specifies CASSSF. The full CDR3 protein is CASSSFAFF.

This clone was picked up a small number of times. The read comes to an end 3 residues before the CDR3 does, leaving the germline J gene to fill in the end. This chain connects TRBV7-9 to TRBJ2-5; TRBD2 is a possible D gene (6 bases). The CDR3 consists of 14 residues. The V gene's germline CDR1 is SEHNR and CDR2 FQNEAQ (reference sequence). Trimming pared 3 bases from V and 5 bases from J, leaving 13 bases between. The CDR3 bases that were read are TGTGCCAGCAGCTTCGGGGAGGCTCCGGAGACC. This encodes CASSFGEAPET. The entire CDR3 protein reads CASSFGEAPETQYF.

This clone was counted at least ten times. The observed sequence ends 3 residues before the CDR3 terminus, with the missing tail filled in from the germline J gene. The J gene is TRBJ2-3, the V gene TRBV6-1; 9 bases fit TRBD2. V trimming: 2 bases; J trimming: 4 bases; junction bases outside the gene matches: 4. CDR1 MNHNS and CDR2 SASEGT come from the germline V gene. CDR3 size: 15 residues. The DNA read from the CDR3 is TGTGCCAGCAGTGAAAGTAGCGGGGGATCAGATACG. Encoded protein: CASSESSGGSDT. The whole CDR3 sequence reads CASSESSGGSDTQYF.

This clone was observed at least ten times. Coverage ceases 3 residues before the CDR3 finishes, and the germline J gene fills in the end. This sequence joins TRBV7-2 and TRBJ2-2, with D possibly being TRBD1 (6 bases). With 5 bases removed from V and 0 bases from J, the gap between germline ends came to 10 bases. Germline lookup yields CDR1 SGHTA and CDR2 FQGNSA. The CDR3 sequence is 15 residues long. The sequenced part of the CDR3 DNA is TGTGCCAGCAGCGGGCGGACAGCGAACACCGGGGAG. Translation: CASSGRTANTGE. The full CDR3 sequence reads CASSGRTANTGELFF.

A word on this clone: The read ends 3 residues shy of where the CDR3 ends; the end is completed using the germline J gene. The J gene is TRBJ1-5, the V gene TRBV6-2 or TRBV6-3, with D possibly TRBD1 on 6 matching bases. The CDR3 has 17 amino acids. V shed 2 bases and J shed 1 base, with 15 bases lying between them. Germline V gene sequence: CDR1 MNHEY, CDR2 SVGEGT. The CDR3 DNA, read in part, is TGTGCCAGCAGTTACCGGCAGGGGATGGGGAGCAATCAGCCC. Its protein product is CASSYRQGMGSNQP. The whole CDR3 protein reads CASSYRQGMGSNQPQHF.

This clone was picked up many times. Sequencing ends 3 residues short of the CDR3 end; the germline J gene provides the rest. V usage is TRBV2 and J usage is TRBJ2-5; D gene uncertain. Trimming took off 4 bases at V and 2 bases at J, with 11 bases between the two ends. The CDR3 sequence is 14 residues long. Germline-derived CDR1 and CDR2 are SNHLY and FYNNEI. CDR3: CASSVQIIQETQYF. The CDR3 DNA, read in part, is TGTGCCAGCAGTGTGCAGATAATTCAAGAGACC.

Turning to this clone: The sequence runs out 3 residues before the end of the CDR3; the remainder is reconstructed from the germline J gene. The chain employs TRBV18 and TRBJ1-2; no definite D call. Germline V lookup: CDR1 KGHSH, CDR2 LQKENI. The CDR3 is made up of 11 amino acids. The CDR3 spells CASSLERTYTF. CDR3 DNA (partial): TGTGCCAGCTCTCTTGAGCGGACC.

A note on this clone: The read finishes 3 residues shy of the CDR3 end, and the germline J gene is used to complete it. The chain employs TRBV2 and TRBJ1-4, with a tentative D call TRBD1 (6 bases). The CDR3 runs to 13 residues. The V and J ends lost 11 bases and 2 bases respectively, with 12 bases between them. Germline V gene lookup returns CDR1 SNHLY and CDR2 FYNNEI. CDR3 sequence: CAGARGTNEKLFF. The sequenced CDR3 bases are TGTGCCGGAGCCAGGGGTACTAATGAAAAA. Full variable domain (remainder filled in from reference TRBV2 and TRBJ1-4): EPEVTQTPSHQVTQMGQEVILRCVPISNHLYFYWYRQILGQKVEFLVSFYNNEISEKSEIFDDQFSVERPDGSNFTLKIRSTKLEDSAMYFCAGARGTNEKLFFGSGTQLSVL.